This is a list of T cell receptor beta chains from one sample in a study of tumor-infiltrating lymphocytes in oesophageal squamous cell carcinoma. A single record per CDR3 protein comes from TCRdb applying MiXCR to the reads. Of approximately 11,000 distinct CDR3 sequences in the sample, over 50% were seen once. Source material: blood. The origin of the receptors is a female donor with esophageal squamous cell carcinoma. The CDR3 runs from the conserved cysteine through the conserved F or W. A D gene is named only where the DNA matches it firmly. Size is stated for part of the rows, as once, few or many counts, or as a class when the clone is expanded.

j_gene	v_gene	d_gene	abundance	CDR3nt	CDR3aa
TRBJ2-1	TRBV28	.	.	TGTACCACCACACTGGGGCCATCCTACAATGAGCAGTTCTTC	CTTTLGPSYNEQFF
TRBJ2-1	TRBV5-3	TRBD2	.	TGTGCCAGCAGCTTGGGAACGGGACTAGCGGGAGGTGAGCAGTTCTTC	CASSLGTGLAGGEQFF
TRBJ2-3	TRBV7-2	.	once	TGTGCCAGCAGCCAAAACCCGCTCACAGATACGCAGTATTTT	CASSQNPLTDTQYF
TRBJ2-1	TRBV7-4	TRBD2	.	TGTGCCAGCAGCCTTTCGGGCGGGAGTGCCTACAATGAGCAGTTCTTC	CASSLSGGSAYNEQFF
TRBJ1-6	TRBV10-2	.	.	TGCGCCAGCAGTGAGACAATAAATAATTCACCCCTCCACTTT	CASSETINNSPLHF
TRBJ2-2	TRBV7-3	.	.	TGTGCCAGCAGCTCTGGGACACTTGCGAACACCGGGGAGCTGTTTTTT	CASSSGTLANTGELFF
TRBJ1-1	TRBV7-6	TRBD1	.	TGTAATGACAGGGAAGGGGACACTGAAGCTTTCTTT	CNDREGDTEAFF
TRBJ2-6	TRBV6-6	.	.	TGTGCCAGCAAAACGGTTAGCTCTGGGGCCAACGTCCTGACTTTC	CASKTVSSGANVLTF
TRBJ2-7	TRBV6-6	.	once	TGTGCCAGCAGTTACCGTCTTGCCTACGAGCAGTACTTC	CASSYRLAYEQYF
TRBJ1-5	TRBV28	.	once	TGTGCCAGCAGTTTACCATACCGCGGGGATCAGCCCCAGCATTTT	CASSLPYRGDQPQHF
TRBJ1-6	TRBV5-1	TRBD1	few	TGCGCCAGCCGACAGGGTGAGAATTCACCCCTCCACTTT	CASRQGENSPLHF
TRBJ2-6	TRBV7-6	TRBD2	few	TGTGCCAGCAGCACCGGGACTAGAACCTCTGGGGCCAACGTCCTGACTTTC	CASSTGTRTSGANVLTF
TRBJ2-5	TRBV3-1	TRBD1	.	TGTGCCAGCAGCCAAGGGCAGGGGACAGAGCAGTACTTC	CASSQGQGTEQYF
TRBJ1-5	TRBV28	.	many	TGTGCCACACATCAGGGAATGCGTCAGCCCCAGCATTTT	CATHQGMRQPQHF
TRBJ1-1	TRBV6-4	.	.	TGTGCCAGCAGACTCGACGGAGGAACTGAAGCTTTCTTT	CASRLDGGTEAFF
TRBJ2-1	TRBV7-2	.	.	TGTGCCAGCAGCCTAAATACAGATTACTACAATGAGCAGTTCTTC	CASSLNTDYYNEQFF
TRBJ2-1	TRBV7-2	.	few	TGTGCCAGCAGCTTTTTGATTAGCGTCAATGAGCAGTTCTTC	CASSFLISVNEQFF
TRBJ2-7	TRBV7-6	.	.	TGTGCCAGCAGCTCGCCCCGGACTAACTCCTACGAGCAGTACTTC	CASSSPRTNSYEQYF
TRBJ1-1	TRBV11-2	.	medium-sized	TGTGCCACCAAGCGCCTGGAGGACACTGAAGCTTTCTTT	CATKRLEDTEAFF
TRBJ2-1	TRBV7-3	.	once	TGTGCCAGCAGCTTCAGCCGGGAGCAGTTCTTC	CASSFSREQFF